What follows describes a single T cell receptor (beta chain). Its antigen is currently unknown. These data originate in a study of OX40 agonist ivuxolimab in advanced cancers. Overall study findings and caveats: More expanded clones were found, on average, in CD8+ than in CD4+ T cells.

TCRdb's table, derived via immunoSEQ multiplex PCR, lists solely in-frame clones and lacks some. The sample has over 60,000 clones; about four fifths are singletons. The V gene's germline CDR1 is LNHDA and CDR2 SQIVND (reference sequence). This CDR3 comprises 14 residues. V was pared by 0 bases and J by 2 bases, with 7 bases between. The TCR originated in an adult with an advanced solid tumor such as melanoma, head and neck, liver or kidney cancer. V gene TRBV19 combines with J gene TRBJ1-2; no clear D gene. The source was CD4+ or CD8+ T cells sorted from blood, collected in a trial of the OX40 agonist ivuxolimab. The CDR3 loop is CASSIDGRNYGYTF. CDR3 nucleotides: TGTGCCAGTAGTATAGATGGAAGAAACTATGGCTACACCTTC. The whole variable domain, filled in from reference TRBV19 and TRBJ1-2, reads DGGITQSPKYLFRKEGQNVTLSCEQNLNHDAMYWYRQDPGQGLRLIYYSQIVNDFQKGDIAEGYSVSREKKESFPLTVTSAQKNPTAFYLCASSIDGRNYGYTFGSGTRLTVV.